These 8 T cell receptor beta chains were sequenced from one sample in a study of T cell repertoires in cytomegalovirus infection. These TCRs' antigens remain unknown. MiXCR, applied by TCRdb to the reads, yields one record per CDR3 protein. The table has roughly 920,000 distinct CDR3 sequences, roughly 30% seen once; the top ten hold 13%. This sample comprised cultured CD8+ T cells from PBMCs, obtained from culture after CMV antigen stimulation. Receptors were obtained from a human donor in good health (CMV status not recorded). Some clones in this sample may be carry-over from other donors' samples.

This clonotype was seen repeatedly, ten times or more. This CDR3 is CASSTSGGTYANTGELFF. DNA for the CDR3: TGTGCCAGCAGTACTAGCGGGGGAACTTACGCGAACACCGGGGAGCTGTTTTTT. The chain has TRBV12-3 or TRBV12-4 and TRBJ2-2; 11 nucleotides line up with TRBD2. The CDR3 is 18 amino acids. Trimming took 5 bases from V and 0 from J; bases not matched to a gene: 8.

V usage is TRBV27 and J usage is TRBJ2-5; TRBD1 might be the D (6 bases). V was clipped by 2 bases and J by 5 bases, with 21 bases between them. Looked up from germline, CDR1 is MNHEY and CDR2 is SMNVEV (reference sequence). This CDR3 has 17 residues. The CDR3 DNA sequence: TGTGCCAGCAGTTTAAGGGGCGGGCAGGGGTTGGGGGAGACCCAGTACTTC. It yields the protein CASSLRGGQGLGETQYF.

The chain recombines TRBV20-1 with TRBJ2-7; 7 bases are a match to TRBD1. V lost 6 bases, J lost 0 bases, and 8 bases stayed unmatched. CDR1 is DFQATT, CDR2 SNEGSKA, per germline (reference sequence). The CDR3 loop spans 14 amino acids. The CDR3 protein is CSARTRTGSYEQYV. In nucleotides, the CDR3 is TGCAGTGCCAGAACACGGACAGGCTCCTACGAGCAGTACGTC.

This chain uses TRBV27 with TRBJ2-1; 9 nucleotides align to TRBD1. V shed 0 bases, J shed 7 bases, and the junction held 7 bases outside the gene matches. CDR1 MNHEY and CDR2 SMNVEV come from the germline V gene (reference sequence). The CDR3 has 16 amino acids. DNA for the CDR3: TGTGCCAGCAGTTTATCCCGGACAGGGGCGGGTAATGAGCAGTTCTTC. Protein product: CASSLSRTGAGNEQFF.

This clonotype appeared a few times. The chain combines TRBV10-3 with TRBJ2-5; 7 bases are a match to TRBD1. V shed 2 bases and J 9 bases; nucleotides not matched to a gene: 9. This CDR3 has 14 amino acids. Germline V lookup: CDR1 ENHRY, CDR2 SYGVKD. The chain's CDR3 is CAISETTGSEAQYF. Written as DNA, the CDR3 is TGTGCCATCAGTGAGACGACAGGGAGTGAGGCCCAGTACTTC.

This clonotype was seen a handful of times. The chain joins TRBV6-1 to TRBJ2-4; TRBD1 might be the D (5 bases). Between the trimmed V and J ends, which lost 2 bases and 0 bases, there was a span of 8 bases. The germline CDR1 and CDR2 sequences are MNHNS and SASEGT. The CDR3 runs to 15 residues. CDR3 sequence (DNA): TGTGCCAGCAGTGAACTAGGGGTAGCCAAAAACATTCAGTACTTC. It yields the protein CASSELGVAKNIQYF.

This clonotype was seen ten or more times. The V and J genes are TRBV28 and TRBJ2-3; D is unclear. This CDR3 spans 15 amino acids. Per the germline V gene, CDR1 is MDHEN and CDR2 is SYDVKM. Trimming removed 6 bases at V and 0 bases at J, with 13 bases between. The CDR3 sequence: CASSPDVASTDTQYF. CDR3 in DNA: TGTGCCAGCAGCCCGGACGTAGCTAGCACAGATACGCAGTATTTT.

This clonotype has a single count. The chain couples TRBV6-5 to TRBJ1-2; no firm D call. CDR1 and CDR2 from the germline V gene are MNHEY and SVGAGI. Trimming cost V 0 bases and J 4 bases, with 15 bases left between them. The CDR3 spans 16 residues. CDR3: CASSYSGEVLVYGYTF. CDR3 in DNA: TGTGCCAGCAGTTACTCGGGCGAGGTATTGGTCTATGGCTACACCTTC.